This is a list of T cell receptor beta chains from one sample in a study of cytomegalovirus exposure and HLA in healthy donors. Assay used: immunoSEQ multiplex PCR; TCRdb lists only in-frame clones, some missing. The table has 50,000 to 65,000 clones, less than 75% seen once. Sequenced input: PBMCs. These receptors all come from a man aged 50 or older in good health and CMV-seropositive. Each CDR3 is given with its conserved first and last residue. D genes are given only for firm matches. For some rows the clone size is stated as once, few or many, or as a class when expanded; others skip it.

v_gene	d_gene	j_gene	abundance	len	CDR3nt	CDR3aa
TRBV5-6	TRBD2	TRBJ2-1	.	14	TGTGCCAGCAGCTCAGCGGGGTCCTACAATGAGCAGTTCTTC	CASSSAGSYNEQFF
TRBV7-6	.	TRBJ2-7	.	15	TGTGCCAGCAGCTTAGCTGAGGGAATGGTCTTCGAGCAGTACTTC	CASSLAEGMVFEQYF
TRBV30	TRBD2	TRBJ2-3	few	15	TGTGCCTGGAGTGTACTCGGACTAGCGGGGAGAACGCAGTATTTT	CAWSVLGLAGRTQYF
TRBV7-7	TRBD2	TRBJ2-2	.	18	TGTGCCAGCAGCTCCCTGCCTCGGACTAGCGGGGGCACCGGGGAGCTGTTTTTT	CASSSLPRTSGGTGELFF
TRBV28	.	TRBJ1-4	few	15	TGTGCCAGCAGTATCGGCAAGGGAGCTGATGAAAAACTGTTTTTT	CASSIGKGADEKLFF
TRBV5-1	TRBD1	TRBJ1-6	.	16	TGCGCCAGCAGCAGAGGACAGGGGGCAAATAATTCACCCCTCCACTTT	CASSRGQGANNSPLHF
TRBV5-4	.	TRBJ1-3	few	15	TGTGCCAGCAGCTTGTTCAGGAACTCTGGAAACACCATATATTTT	CASSLFRNSGNTIYF
TRBV11-2	TRBD1	TRBJ1-1	.	15	TGTGCCAGCAGGCCCCCCACAGGGGTTAGAACTGAAGCTTTCTTT	CASRPPTGVRTEAFF
TRBV19	.	TRBJ1-1	.	13	TGTGCCAGTAGGTCACAGGGAGACACTGAAGCTTTCTTT	CASRSQGDTEAFF
TRBV19	.	TRBJ1-5	.	13	TGTGCCAGTAGCGACAATAGCAATCAGCCCCAGCATTTT	CASSDNSNQPQHF
TRBV30	.	TRBJ2-7	once	12	TGTGCCGGCTACAGGGATTCCTACGAGCAGTACTTC	CAGYRDSYEQYF
TRBV18	.	TRBJ1-1	.	16	TGTGCCAGCTCACCTCGGACAGATTCATGGCGCGCTGAAGCTTTCTTT	CASSPRTDSWRAEAFF
TRBV9	TRBD2	TRBJ2-3	.	20	TGTGCCAGCAGCGTAGGCACACTAACTACTAGCGGGAGGGCCCGGGATACGCAGTATTTT	CASSVGTLTTSGRARDTQYF
TRBV5-4	TRBD1	TRBJ1-1	.	15	TGTGCCAGCAGCTTGGCAGGACAGGCGAACACTGAAGCTTTCTTT	CASSLAGQANTEAFF
TRBV9	TRBD2	TRBJ2-5	.	14	TGTGCCAGCAGCGTTGGACTAGCGCAAGAGACCCAGTACTTC	CASSVGLAQETQYF
TRBV2	TRBD2	TRBJ2-2	.	13	TGTGCCAGCAAATTAGCGGGAGACGGGGAGCTGTTTTTT	CASKLAGDGELFF
TRBV30	TRBD2	TRBJ2-3	.	15	TGTGCCTGGAGTCGCGGGGGAGCTAGCACAGATACGCAGTATTTT	CAWSRGGASTDTQYF
TRBV4-3	.	TRBJ2-7	.	14	TGCGCCAGCAGCCAAGATCTCAGACAGTACGAGCAGTACTTC	CASSQDLRQYEQYF
TRBV10-2	TRBD2	TRBJ2-7	.	14	TGCGCCAGCAGTGAGCGGACGGGGGGAGGTGAGCAGTACTTC	CASSERTGGGEQYF
TRBV7-3	TRBD2	TRBJ2-5	.	15	TGTGCCAGCAGCAGAACTAGCGGGAGAGGAGAGACCCAGTACTTC	CASSRTSGRGETQYF
TRBV6-5	.	TRBJ1-2	.	14	TGTGCCAGCAGTTACTCCCTAGCTAACTATGGCTACACCTTC	CASSYSLANYGYTF
TRBV29-1	.	TRBJ2-1	.	15	TGCAGCGTTGAAGATCGTCTAGTGGCCTACAATGAGCAGTTCTTC	CSVEDRLVAYNEQFF
TRBV28	.	TRBJ1-3	.	14	TGTGCCATATCAAGTGGGGGCAGGGGAAACACCATATATTTT	CAISSGGRGNTIYF
TRBV19	.	TRBJ1-2	few	13	TGTGCCAGTAACCCTGGGAGGGATATTGGCTACACCTTC	CASNPGRDIGYTF
TRBV7-2	.	TRBJ1-1	.	13	TGTGCCAGCAGCTTAGGTAGGACACCAGAAGCTTTCTTT	CASSLGRTPEAFF
TRBV5-1	TRBD1	TRBJ1-4	few	15	TGCGCCAGCAGGGCGGGACAGGGCGATAATGAAAAACTGTTTTTT	CASRAGQGDNEKLFF
TRBV7-2	.	TRBJ1-3	.	14	TGTGCCAGCAGCTTAGAGAGGGTCGGAAACACCATATATTTT	CASSLERVGNTIYF
TRBV11-2	TRBD1	TRBJ1-3	once	15	TGTGCCAGCGCCGTTACAGGGGGCTATGGAAACACCATATATTTT	CASAVTGGYGNTIYF
TRBV28	TRBD1	TRBJ2-6	.	19	TGTGCCAGCAGTCCCTATACGGGACAGATTAACTCTGGGGCCAACGTCCTGACTTTC	CASSPYTGQINSGANVLTF
TRBV7-6	TRBD1	TRBJ1-1	.	18	TGTGCCAGCAGCTTAGCGTGGACAGGGAGAGGGGTGAACACTGAAGCTTTCTTT	CASSLAWTGRGVNTEAFF
TRBV5-6	.	TRBJ1-1	.	15	TGTGCCAGCAGCTTGACCATAACAGGGAATACTGAAGCTTTCTTT	CASSLTITGNTEAFF
TRBV6-5	.	TRBJ1-1	.	12	TGTGCCAGCAGTCTCCCTGGGCCTGAAGCTTTCTTT	CASSLPGPEAFF
TRBV9	TRBD1	TRBJ2-5	.	17	TGTGCCAGCAGCGTAGGAGGGGGACAGGGTTTCGGAGAGACCCAGTACTTC	CASSVGGGQGFGETQYF
TRBV5-4	.	TRBJ2-1	few	15	TGTGCCAGCAGCCCCCCAGGGTTCGAATACAATGAGCAGTTCTTC	CASSPPGFEYNEQFF
TRBV5-1	.	TRBJ1-3	.	17	TGCGCCAGCAGGGATGAGAGACAGCTAAGCTCTGGAAACACCATATATTTT	CASRDERQLSSGNTIYF
TRBV30	TRBD2	TRBJ2-7	.	12	TGTGCCTGGTCGCCGGGGGGGCGGGAGCAGTACTTC	CAWSPGGREQYF
TRBV10-3	TRBD2	TRBJ2-7	.	16	TGTGCCATCAGTGAGTCTGGTCGGGGGGTTTCCTACGAGCAGTACTTC	CAISESGRGVSYEQYF
TRBV5-5	.	TRBJ1-3	.	16	TGTGCCAGCAGCTTGCAGGCGCTGGACTCTGGAAACACCATATATTTT	CASSLQALDSGNTIYF
TRBV7-9	.	TRBJ2-5	.	13	TGTGCCAGCAGTTTCAGGGATTTGGAGACCCAGTACTTC	CASSFRDLETQYF
TRBV7-9	.	TRBJ2-1	few	17	TGTGCCAGCAGCCCCCCTTTTAGACAGCGTCCAGACAATGAGCAGTTCTTC	CASSPPFRQRPDNEQFF
TRBV5-4	.	TRBJ2-7	few	15	TGTGCCAGCAGCCTACCGCGGGGACGGTCCTACGAGCAGTACTTC	CASSLPRGRSYEQYF
TRBV7-2	TRBD1	TRBJ2-1	.	15	TGTGCCAGCAGCTTAAGACAGGGAAGGTTCAATGAGCAGTTCTTC	CASSLRQGRFNEQFF
TRBV4-2	TRBD2	TRBJ2-5	.	16	TGTGCCAGCAGCCAAGCCCAACTAGCGGGAGGAGAGACCCAGTACTTC	CASSQAQLAGGETQYF
TRBV30	.	TRBJ2-3	.	12	TGTGCCTGGAGTGCGGGCACAGATACGCAGTATTTT	CAWSAGTDTQYF
TRBV7-8	.	TRBJ1-2	.	13	TGTGCCAGCAGCTTAGCAGCTTCCTATGGCTACACCTTC	CASSLAASYGYTF
TRBV14	TRBD1	TRBJ1-1	.	14	TGTGCCAGCAGCACGCTACAGGGGTTGACTGAAGCTTTCTTT	CASSTLQGLTEAFF
TRBV5-1	TRBD1	TRBJ2-5	.	15	TGCGCCAGCAGAAATCCCGGGACAGGGGAAGAGACCCAGTACTTC	CASRNPGTGEETQYF
TRBV5-6	.	TRBJ1-1	.	13	TGTGCCAGCAGCATCTGGGGGCCCTCTGAAGCTTTCTTT	CASSIWGPSEAFF
TRBV19	TRBD1	TRBJ2-7	.	13	TGTGCCAGTACCTCACAGGGGTCCTACGAGCAGTACTTC	CASTSQGSYEQYF
TRBV9	.	TRBJ2-1	.	15	TGTGCCAGCAGCGTAGCTACTAGCAGCTACAATGAGCAGTTCTTC	CASSVATSSYNEQFF